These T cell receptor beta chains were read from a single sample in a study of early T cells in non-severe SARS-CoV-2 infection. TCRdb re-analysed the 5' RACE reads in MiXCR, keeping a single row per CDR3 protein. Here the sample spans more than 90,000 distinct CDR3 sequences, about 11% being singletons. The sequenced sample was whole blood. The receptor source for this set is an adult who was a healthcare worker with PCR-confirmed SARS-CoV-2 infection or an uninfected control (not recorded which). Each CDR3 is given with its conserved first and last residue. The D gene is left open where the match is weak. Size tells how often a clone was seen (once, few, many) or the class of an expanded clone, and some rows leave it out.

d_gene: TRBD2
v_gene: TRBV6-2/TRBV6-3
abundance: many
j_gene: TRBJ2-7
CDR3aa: CASSQRGNSYEQYF
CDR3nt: TGTGCCAGCAGTCAGCGGGGGAACTCCTACGAGCAGTACTTC

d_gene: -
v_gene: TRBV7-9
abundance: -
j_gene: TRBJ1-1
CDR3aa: CASSSRDEAFF
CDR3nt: TGTGCCAGCAGTTCAAGGGATGAAGCTTTCTTT

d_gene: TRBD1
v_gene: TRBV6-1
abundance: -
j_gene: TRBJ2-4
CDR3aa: CATEGGQGNIQYF
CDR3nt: TGTGCCACCGAGGGGGGACAGGGAAACATTCAGTACTTC

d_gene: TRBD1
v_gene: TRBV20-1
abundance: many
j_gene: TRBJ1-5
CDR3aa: CSAEPGTGTNNQPQHF
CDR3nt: TGCAGTGCTGAACCCGGGACAGGGACCAACAATCAGCCCCAGCATTTT

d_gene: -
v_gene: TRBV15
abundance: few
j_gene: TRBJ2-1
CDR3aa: CATSRGRVRGGEQFF
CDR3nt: TGTGCCACCAGCAGAGGACGCGTAAGGGGTGGCGAGCAGTTCTTC

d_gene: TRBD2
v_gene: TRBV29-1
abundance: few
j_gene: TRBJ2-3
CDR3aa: CSVEKKEVAGVPTDTQYF
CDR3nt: TGCAGCGTTGAAAAAAAAGAGGTAGCGGGGGTTCCCACAGATACGCAGTATTTT

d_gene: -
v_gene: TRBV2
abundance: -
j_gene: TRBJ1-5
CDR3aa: CASSGGASNQPQHF
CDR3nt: TGTGCCAGCAGTGGGGGGGCGAGCAATCAGCCCCAGCATTTT

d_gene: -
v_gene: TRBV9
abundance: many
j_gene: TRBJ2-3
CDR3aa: CASSVGGSGTDTQYF
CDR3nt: TGTGCCAGCAGCGTAGGAGGCAGCGGCACAGATACGCAGTATTTT

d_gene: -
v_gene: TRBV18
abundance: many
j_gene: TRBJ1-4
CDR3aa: CASTQGREKLFF
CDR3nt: TGTGCCAGCACTCAGGGACGGGAAAAACTGTTTTTT

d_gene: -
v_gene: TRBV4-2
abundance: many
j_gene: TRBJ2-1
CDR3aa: CASSQGTYNEQFF
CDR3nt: TGTGCCAGCAGCCAAGGGACCTACAATGAGCAGTTCTTC

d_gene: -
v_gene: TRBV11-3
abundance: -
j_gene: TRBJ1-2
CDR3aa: CASSSDGLSGYTF
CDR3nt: TGTGCCAGCAGTTCGGACGGACTTTCTGGCTACACCTTC

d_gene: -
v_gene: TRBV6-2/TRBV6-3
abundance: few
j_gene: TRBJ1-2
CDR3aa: CASNFGGVGYGYTF
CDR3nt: TGTGCCAGCAACTTCGGCGGGGTAGGGTATGGCTACACCTTC

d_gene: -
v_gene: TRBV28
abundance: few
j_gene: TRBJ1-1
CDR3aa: CAAYTIPTEAFF
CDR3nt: TGTGCCGCGTATACAATACCCACTGAAGCTTTCTTT

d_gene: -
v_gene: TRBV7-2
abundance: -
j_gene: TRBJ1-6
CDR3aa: CASSLKRDSPLHF
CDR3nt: TGTGCCAGCAGCCTAAAGAGGGATTCACCCCTCCACTTT

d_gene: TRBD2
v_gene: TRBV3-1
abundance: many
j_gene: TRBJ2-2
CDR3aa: CASSRNAGGNTGELFF
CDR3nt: TGTGCCAGCAGCCGTAACGCGGGGGGGAACACCGGGGAGCTGTTTTTT

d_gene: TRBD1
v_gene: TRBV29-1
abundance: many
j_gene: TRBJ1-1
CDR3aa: CSDINRGPRAFF
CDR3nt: TGCAGCGATATAAACAGGGGCCCTAGGGCTTTCTTT

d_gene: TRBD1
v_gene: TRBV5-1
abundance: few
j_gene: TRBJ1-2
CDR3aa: CASSLAISRQGRAGYTF
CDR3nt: TGCGCCAGCAGCTTGGCCATCAGTAGACAGGGGAGAGCTGGCTACACCTTC